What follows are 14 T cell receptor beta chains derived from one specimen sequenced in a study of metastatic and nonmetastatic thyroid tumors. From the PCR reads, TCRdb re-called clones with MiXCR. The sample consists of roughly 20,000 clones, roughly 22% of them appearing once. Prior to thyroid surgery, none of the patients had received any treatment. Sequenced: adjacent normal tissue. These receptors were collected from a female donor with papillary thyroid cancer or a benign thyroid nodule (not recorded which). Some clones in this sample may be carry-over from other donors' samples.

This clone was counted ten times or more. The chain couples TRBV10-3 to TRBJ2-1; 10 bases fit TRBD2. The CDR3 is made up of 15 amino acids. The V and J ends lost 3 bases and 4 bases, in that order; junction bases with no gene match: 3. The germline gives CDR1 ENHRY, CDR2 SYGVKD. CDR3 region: CAISDISGGYNEQFF. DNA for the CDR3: TGTGCCATCAGTGATATTAGCGGGGGGTACAATGAGCAGTTCTTC.

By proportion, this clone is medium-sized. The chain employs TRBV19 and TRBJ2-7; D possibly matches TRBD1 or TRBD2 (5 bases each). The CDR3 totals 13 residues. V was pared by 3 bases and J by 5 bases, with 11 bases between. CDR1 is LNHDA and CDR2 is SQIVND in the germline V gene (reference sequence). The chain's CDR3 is CASSITGTHEQYF. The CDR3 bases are TGTGCCAGTAGTATTACCGGGACCCACGAGCAGTACTTC.

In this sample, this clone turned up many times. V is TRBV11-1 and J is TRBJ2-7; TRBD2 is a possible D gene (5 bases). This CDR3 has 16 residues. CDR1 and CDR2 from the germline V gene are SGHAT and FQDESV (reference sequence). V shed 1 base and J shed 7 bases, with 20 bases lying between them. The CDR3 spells CASSLEYRDPSGEQYF. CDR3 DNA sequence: TGTGCCAGCAGCTTAGAGTACCGGGATCCCTCGGGGGAGCAGTACTTC.

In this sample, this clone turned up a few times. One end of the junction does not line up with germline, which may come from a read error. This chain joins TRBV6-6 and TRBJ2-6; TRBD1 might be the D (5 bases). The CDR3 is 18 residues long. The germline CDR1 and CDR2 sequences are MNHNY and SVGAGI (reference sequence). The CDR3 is CASSFYLATASGANVLTF. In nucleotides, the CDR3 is TGTGCCAGCAGTTTCTACCTCGCGACAGCCTCTGGGGCCAACGTCCTGACCTTC.

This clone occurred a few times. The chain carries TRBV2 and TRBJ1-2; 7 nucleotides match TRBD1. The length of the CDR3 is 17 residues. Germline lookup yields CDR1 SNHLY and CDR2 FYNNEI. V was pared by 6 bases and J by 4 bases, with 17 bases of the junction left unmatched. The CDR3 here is CASRGTRGQSEVYGYTF. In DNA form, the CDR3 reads TGTGCCAGCAGGGGGACAAGGGGACAGTCGGAAGTCTATGGCTACACCTTC.

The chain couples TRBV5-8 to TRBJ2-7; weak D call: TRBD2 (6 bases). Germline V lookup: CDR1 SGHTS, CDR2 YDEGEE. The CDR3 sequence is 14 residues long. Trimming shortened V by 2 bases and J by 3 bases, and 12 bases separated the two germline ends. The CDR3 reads CASSFGGKGYEQYF. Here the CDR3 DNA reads TGTGCCAGCAGCTTTGGAGGGAAGGGCTACGAGCAGTACTTC.

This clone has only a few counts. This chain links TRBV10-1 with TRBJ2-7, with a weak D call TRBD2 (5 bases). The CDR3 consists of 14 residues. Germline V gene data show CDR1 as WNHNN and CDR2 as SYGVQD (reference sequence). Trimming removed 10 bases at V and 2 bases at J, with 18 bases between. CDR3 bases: TGCGCCACCCCCCAGACGGGAAGTACCTACGAGCAGTACTTC. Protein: CATPQTGSTYEQYF.

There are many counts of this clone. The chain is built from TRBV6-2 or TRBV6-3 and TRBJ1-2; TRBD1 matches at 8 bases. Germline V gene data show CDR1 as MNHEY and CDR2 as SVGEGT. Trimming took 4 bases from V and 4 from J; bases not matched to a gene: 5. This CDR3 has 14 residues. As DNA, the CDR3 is TGTGCCAGCAGTTTTTGGACAGGGCTCTATGGCTACACCTTC. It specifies CASSFWTGLYGYTF.

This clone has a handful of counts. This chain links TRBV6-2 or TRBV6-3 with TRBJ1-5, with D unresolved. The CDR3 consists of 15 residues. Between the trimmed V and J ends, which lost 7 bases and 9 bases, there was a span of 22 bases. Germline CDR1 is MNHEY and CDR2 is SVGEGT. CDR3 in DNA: TGTGCCAGCACCTCGAGGTTTGGAAGGTACCGGCCCCAGCATTTT. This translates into CASTSRFGRYRPQHF.

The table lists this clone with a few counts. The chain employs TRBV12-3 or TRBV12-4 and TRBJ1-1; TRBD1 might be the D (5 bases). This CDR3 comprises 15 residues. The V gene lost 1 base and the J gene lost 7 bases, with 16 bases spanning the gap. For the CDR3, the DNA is TGTGCCAGCAGTTTAGAGACGGGGGTGGGCCGTGAAGCTTTCTTT. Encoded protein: CASSLETGVGREAFF.

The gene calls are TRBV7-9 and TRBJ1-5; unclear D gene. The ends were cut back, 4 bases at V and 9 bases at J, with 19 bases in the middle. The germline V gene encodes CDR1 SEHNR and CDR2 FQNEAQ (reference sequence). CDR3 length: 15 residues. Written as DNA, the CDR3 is TGTGCCAGCAGCTCAACAGAGATGTGCCAGGTGCCCCAGCATTTT. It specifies CASSSTEMCQVPQHF.

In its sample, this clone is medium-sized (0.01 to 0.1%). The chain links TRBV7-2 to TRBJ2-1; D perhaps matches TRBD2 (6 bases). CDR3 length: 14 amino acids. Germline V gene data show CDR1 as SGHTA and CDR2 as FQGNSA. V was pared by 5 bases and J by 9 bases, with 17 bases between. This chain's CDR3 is CASSLRRGRSEQFF. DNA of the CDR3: TGTGCCAGCAGCCTAAGGCGGGGCAGGAGTGAGCAGTTCTTC. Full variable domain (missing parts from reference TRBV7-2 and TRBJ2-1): GAGVSQSPSNKVTEKGKDVELRCDPISGHTALYWYRQSLGQGLEFLIYFQGNSAPDKSGLPSDRFSAERTGGSVSTLTIQRTQQEDSAVYLCASSLRRGRSEQFFGPGTRLTVL.

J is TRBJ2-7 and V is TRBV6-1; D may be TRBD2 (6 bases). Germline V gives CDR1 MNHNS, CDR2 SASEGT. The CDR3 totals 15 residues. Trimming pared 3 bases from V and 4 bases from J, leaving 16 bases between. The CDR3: CASSDLGGAGYEQYV. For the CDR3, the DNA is TGTGCCAGCAGTGACCTGGGGGGAGCAGGGTACGAGCAGTACGTC.

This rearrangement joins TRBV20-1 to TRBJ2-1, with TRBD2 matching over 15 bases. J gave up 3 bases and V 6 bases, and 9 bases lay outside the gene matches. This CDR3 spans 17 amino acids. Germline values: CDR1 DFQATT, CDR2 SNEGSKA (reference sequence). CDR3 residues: CSAWGLAGGGGYNEQFF. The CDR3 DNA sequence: TGCAGTGCGTGGGGACTAGCGGGAGGTGGAGGCTACAATGAGCAGTTCTTC.